Here is one T cell receptor (beta chain) with its context. Its antigen is unknown. The donors, aged 6 to 90, were healthy Caucasians from Russia. The sample is drawn from a study of blood T cells in healthy people across ages. Study results and caveats: Getting older went along with TCR beta diversity per million T cells dropping roughly linearly.

The CDR3 runs 14 residues. Trimming cost V 6 bases and J 2 bases, with 14 bases left between them. Germline V lookup: CDR1 MNHEY, CDR2 SMNVEV (reference sequence). PCR was performed a second time for 7 to 11 cycles using a sample-barcoded 5' primer and a J-beta primer mix. TCRdb called the 5' RACE reads again in MiXCR, with one record for every CDR3 protein. The table lists about 1.8 million distinct CDR3 sequences, 40% to 55% of them singletons. Input material: blood. The rearrangement uses TRBV27 and TRBJ2-7; D could derive from TRBD1 or TRBD2 (5 bases each). The source of this sequence is a woman between 40 and 55 years old in good health. CDR3 nucleotides: TGTGCCAGCAGAGGGCATGAGGGGCCCTACGAGCAGTACTTC. This sequence encodes CASRGHEGPYEQYF.